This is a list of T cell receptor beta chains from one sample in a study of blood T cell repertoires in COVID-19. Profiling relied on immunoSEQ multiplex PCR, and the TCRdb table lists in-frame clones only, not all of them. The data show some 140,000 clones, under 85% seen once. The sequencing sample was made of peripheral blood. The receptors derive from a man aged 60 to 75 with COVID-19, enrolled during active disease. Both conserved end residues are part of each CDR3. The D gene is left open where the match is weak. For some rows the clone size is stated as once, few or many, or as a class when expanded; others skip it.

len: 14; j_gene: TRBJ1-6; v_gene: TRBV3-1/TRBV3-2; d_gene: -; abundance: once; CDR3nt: TGTGCCAGCAGGGCTGGACAGACCAATTCACCCCTCCACTTT; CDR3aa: CASRAGQTNSPLHF
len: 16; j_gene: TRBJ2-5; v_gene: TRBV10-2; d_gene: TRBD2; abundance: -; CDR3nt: TGCGCCAGCTCCCCGCGGGGGGCTCCCGGACAAGAGACCCAGTACTTC; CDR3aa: CASSPRGAPGQETQYF
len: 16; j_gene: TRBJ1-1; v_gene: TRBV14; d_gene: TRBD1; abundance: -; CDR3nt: TGTGCCAGCAGCCCCCGGAAAGACAGGGTAGAATCCGAAGCTTTCTTT; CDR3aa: CASSPRKDRVESEAFF
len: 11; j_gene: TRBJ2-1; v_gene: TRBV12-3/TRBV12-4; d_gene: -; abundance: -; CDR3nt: TGTGCCAGCAGTGAAACTAGCTCTCAGTTCTTC; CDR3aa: CASSETSSQFF
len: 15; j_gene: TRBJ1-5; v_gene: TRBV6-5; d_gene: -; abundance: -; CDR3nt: TGTGCCAGCAGTTACTCTAGCTCGAGTGGACAGCCCCAGCATTTT; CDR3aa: CASSYSSSSGQPQHF
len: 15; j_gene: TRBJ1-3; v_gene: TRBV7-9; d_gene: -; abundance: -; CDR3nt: TGTGCCAGCAGCAGGGATGGGAGTTCTGGAAACACCATATATTTT; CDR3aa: CASSRDGSSGNTIYF
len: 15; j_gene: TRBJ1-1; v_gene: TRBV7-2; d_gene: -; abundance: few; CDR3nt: TGTGCCAGCAGCATCTCGACATCTCCGAACACTGAAGCTTTCTTT; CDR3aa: CASSISTSPNTEAFF
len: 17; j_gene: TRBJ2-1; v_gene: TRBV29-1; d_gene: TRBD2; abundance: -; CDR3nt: TGCAGCGTTCCCGGGACTAGCGGGAAAAGCTCCTACAATGAGCAGTTCTTC; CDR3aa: CSVPGTSGKSSYNEQFF
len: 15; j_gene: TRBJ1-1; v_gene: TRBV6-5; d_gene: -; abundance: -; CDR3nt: TGTGCCAGCACGCCTGGGGGGGCAGGAAGGACTGAAGCTTTCTTT; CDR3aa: CASTPGGAGRTEAFF
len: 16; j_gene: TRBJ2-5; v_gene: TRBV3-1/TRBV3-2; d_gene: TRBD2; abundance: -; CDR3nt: TGTGCCAGCAGCCCCACTAGCGGGCTTGGGGAGGAGACCCAGTACTTC; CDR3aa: CASSPTSGLGEETQYF
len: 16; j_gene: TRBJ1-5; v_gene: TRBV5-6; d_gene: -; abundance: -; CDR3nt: TGTGCCAGCAGCAACCGAGGAGGGTTTAGCAATCAGCCCCAGCATTTT; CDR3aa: CASSNRGGFSNQPQHF
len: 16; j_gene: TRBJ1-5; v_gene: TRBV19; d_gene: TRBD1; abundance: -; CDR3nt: TGTGCCAGTAGTATGAGGGGACAGGGGAACAATCAGCCCCAGCATTTT; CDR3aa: CASSMRGQGNNQPQHF
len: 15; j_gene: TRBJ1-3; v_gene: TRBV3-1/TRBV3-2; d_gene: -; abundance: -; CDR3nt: TGTGCCAGCAGCCAGGACTTTTACTCTGGAAACACCATATATTTT; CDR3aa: CASSQDFYSGNTIYF
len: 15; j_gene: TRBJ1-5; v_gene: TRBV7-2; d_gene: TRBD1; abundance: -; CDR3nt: TGTGCCAGCAGCTCACGGACAGGGGATGGCCAGCCCCAGCATTTT; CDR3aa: CASSSRTGDGQPQHF
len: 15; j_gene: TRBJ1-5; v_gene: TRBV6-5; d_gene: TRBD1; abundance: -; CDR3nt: TGTGCCAGCAGACCCGACAGGGGGAGCAATCAGCCCCAGCATTTT; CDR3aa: CASRPDRGSNQPQHF
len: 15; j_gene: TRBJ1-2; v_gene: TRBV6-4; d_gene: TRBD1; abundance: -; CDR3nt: TGTGCCAGCAGTGACCGGACAGGGTGGTTTGGTGGCTACACCTTC; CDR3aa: CASSDRTGWFGGYTF